The 21 T cell receptor beta chains given below trace back to one sample, sequenced in a study of OX40 agonist ivuxolimab in advanced cancers. The repertoire was sequenced with immunoSEQ multiplex PCR; TCRdb's copy has only in-frame clones and lacks some. The sample shows under 25,000 clones, 84% of them seen only once. Sample: CD4+ or CD8+ T cells sorted from blood, taken in a trial of the OX40 agonist ivuxolimab. The receptors were gathered from an adult with an advanced solid tumor such as melanoma, head and neck, liver or kidney cancer.

J is TRBJ2-3 and V is TRBV28, with D hard to call. V lost 2 bases and J lost 0, with 6 bases in between. The CDR3 loop spans 14 amino acids. Looked up from germline, CDR1 is MDHEN and CDR2 is SYDVKM. The CDR3 loop is CASSLPDSTDTQYF. Written as DNA, the CDR3 is TGTGCCAGCAGTTTACCGGACAGCACAGATACGCAGTATTTT.

The chain couples TRBV2 to TRBJ2-4; D is ambiguous. The CDR3 contains 13 residues. Trimming cost V 6 bases and J 10 bases, with 16 bases left between them. Germline-derived CDR1 and CDR2 are SNHLY and FYNNEI. The CDR3 spells CASSRPPQMIQYF. The CDR3 region has the DNA TGTGCCAGCAGCCGGCCCCCGCAGATGATTCAGTACTTC.

The gene calls are TRBV29-1 and TRBJ2-7; D unresolved. The length of the CDR3 is 12 residues. The germline V and J ends were trimmed by 4 bases and 4 bases, with 11 bases remaining between them. Germline lookup yields CDR1 SQVTM and CDR2 ANQGSEA. The CDR3 sequence is CSVVPSAYEQYF. CDR3 sequence (DNA): TGCAGCGTTGTTCCCTCGGCGTACGAGCAGTACTTC.

The chain joins TRBV5-6 to TRBJ1-6, with 7 bases matching TRBD1. CDR1 is SGHDT, CDR2 YYEEEE, per germline. V trimming: 2 bases; J trimming: 7 bases; junction bases outside the gene matches: 6. This CDR3 region has 15 residues. CDR3 DNA sequence: TGTGCCAGCAGCTTCGCCGACAGGGTCAATTCACCCCTCCACTTT. Translated: CASSFADRVNSPLHF.

CDR3 protein: CASSLGQAGNTIYF. The CDR3 DNA sequence: TGTGCCAGCAGCTTGGGACAGGCTGGAAACACCATATATTTT. This chain uses TRBV7-9 with TRBJ1-3; TRBD1 agrees at 8 bases. The J segment lost 2 bases and the V segment lost 3 bases, leaving 0 bases of the junction unmatched. The CDR3 length is 14 residues. Germline CDR1 is SEHNR and CDR2 is FQNEAQ (reference sequence).

The chain is built from TRBV9 and TRBJ2-3; TRBD2 agrees at 14 bases. The germline gives CDR1 SGDLS, CDR2 YYNGEE. The CDR3 has 17 amino acids. Trimming at V came to 0 bases and at J to 3 bases, leaving 3 bases not matched to a gene. In DNA form, the CDR3 reads TGTGCCAGCAGCGTAGGGGGACTAGCGGGAGTTACAGATACGCAGTATTTT. Its protein product is CASSVGGLAGVTDTQYF.

The CDR3 sequence is CASSLAGATGELFF. The CDR3 DNA reads as TGTGCCAGCAGCTTGGCAGGGGCCACCGGGGAGCTGTTTTTT. The J gene is TRBJ2-2, the V gene TRBV5-6; TRBD1 is a possible D gene (6 bases). V lost 0 bases and J lost 4, with 7 bases in between. The CDR3 consists of 14 residues. CDR1 and CDR2 from the germline V gene are SGHDT and YYEEEE.

V is TRBV29-1 and J is TRBJ2-1; no clear D gene. Germline V CDR1 and CDR2: SQVTM, ANQGSEA. This CDR3 has 10 residues. The V end lost 3 bases, the J end lost 5 bases, and 2 bases lay between the germline ends. CDR3: CSVDNNEQFF. Here the CDR3 DNA reads TGCAGCGTTGATAACAATGAGCAGTTCTTC.

The chain carries TRBV5-1 and TRBJ2-7; 10 bases fit TRBD1. V shed 0 bases and J 3 bases; nucleotides not matched to a gene: 0. This CDR3 has 14 residues. In germline, CDR1 is SGHRS, CDR2 YFSETQ. The DNA of the CDR3 is TGCGCCAGCAGCTTGGGGACAGGGGGCTACGAGCAGTACTTC. Amino acid sequence: CASSLGTGGYEQYF.

This chain links TRBV9 with TRBJ2-2, with D possibly being TRBD2 (6 bases). The V end lost 5 bases, the J end lost 7 bases, and 12 bases lay between the germline ends. Germline V gene lookup returns CDR1 SGDLS and CDR2 YYNGEE. CDR3 size: 13 residues. The CDR3 sequence: CASSLVGGGELFF. The DNA of the CDR3 is TGTGCCAGCAGTTTAGTGGGAGGCGGGGAGCTGTTTTTT.

This chain uses TRBV7-3 with TRBJ2-7; 10 bases align to TRBD2. This CDR3 is built from 16 residues. CDR1 SGHTA and CDR2 FQGTGA come from the germline V gene. The junction had 10 bases not matched to a gene; V was cut back by 5 bases and J by 3 bases. CDR3 DNA sequence: TGTGCCAGCAGCGTCGATTCGGGACTAGCGCACTACGAGCAGTACTTC. This codes for CASSVDSGLAHYEQYF.

This clone was seen more than once but under ten times. This chain joins TRBV27 and TRBJ1-2; TRBD1 is a possible D gene (5 bases). V lost 6 bases, J lost 6 bases, and 17 bases lay in between. The germline V gene has CDR1 MNHEY and CDR2 SMNVEV (reference sequence). CDR3 size: 14 residues. In nucleotides, the CDR3 is TGTGCCAGCAGAGGGCTAAGGGGTCGAAATGGCTACACCTTC. This sequence encodes CASRGLRGRNGYTF.

This clone was recorded only once. The chain recombines TRBV2 with TRBJ2-2; D perhaps matches TRBD2 (7 bases). Between the trimmed V and J ends, which lost 5 bases and 4 bases, there was a span of 17 bases. The germline V gene encodes CDR1 SNHLY and CDR2 FYNNEI. This CDR3 has 16 residues. CDR3 sequence reads: CASSFGGGLSTGELFF. The CDR3 DNA is TGTGCCAGCAGTTTTGGGGGGGGCCTGTCCACCGGGGAGCTGTTTTTT.

The V and J genes are TRBV27 and TRBJ1-1, with D perhaps TRBD1 (6 bases). Looked up from germline, CDR1 is MNHEY and CDR2 is SMNVEV (reference sequence). The V end was cut by 3 bases, the J end by 5 bases, with 16 bases between. The CDR3 extends over 15 amino acids. CDR3 loop: CASSFHGGGKTEAFF. The CDR3, as DNA: TGTGCCAGCAGTTTCCATGGAGGGGGAAAAACTGAAGCTTTCTTT.

This clone was counted a few times. The CDR3 protein is CASSLPGAGSYEQYF. The CDR3 nucleotides read TGTGCCAGCAGCCTCCCCGGGGCGGGCTCCTACGAGCAGTACTTC. V is TRBV14 and J is TRBJ2-7; D possibly uses TRBD1 or TRBD2 (5 bases each). The CDR3 is 15 amino acids. The V end lost 4 bases, the J end lost 0 bases, and 13 bases lay between the germline ends. Germline CDR1 is SGHDN and CDR2 is FVKESK.

The rearrangement uses TRBV11-2 and TRBJ2-3; 9 bases line up with TRBD2. Germline values: CDR1 SGHAT, CDR2 FQNNGV. The CDR3 contains 16 residues. V gave up 4 bases and J gave up 2 bases; unmatched junction bases: 7. Here the CDR3 reads CASSWLAGAATDTQYF. In DNA form, the CDR3 reads TGTGCCAGCAGCTGGTTAGCGGGGGCGGCCACAGATACGCAGTATTTT.

Written as DNA, the CDR3 is TGCGCCAGCAGCTTTTCCGCGACTAGCGGGGGGTTGGATACGCAGTATTTT. Translating gives CASSFSATSGGLDTQYF. This rearrangement joins TRBV5-1 to TRBJ2-3, with TRBD2 identical over 13 bases. The V gene's germline CDR1 is SGHRS and CDR2 YFSETQ. V lost 2 bases, J lost 6 bases, and 9 bases stayed unmatched. This CDR3 spans 17 amino acids. The entire variable domain, with the rest obtained from reference TRBV5-1 and TRBJ2-3, is as follows: KAGVTQTPRYLIKTRGQQVTLSCSPISGHRSVSWYQQTPGQGLQFLFEYFSETQRNKGNFPGRFSGRQFSNSRSEMNVSTLELGDSALYLCASSFSATSGGLDTQYFGPGTRLTVL.

The chain combines TRBV29-1 with TRBJ2-1; 14 bases map to TRBD2. CDR3 length: 14 amino acids. Germline lookup yields CDR1 SQVTM and CDR2 ANQGSEA. Trimming cost V 3 bases and J 9 bases; bases outside gene matches: 4. The CDR3 DNA follows: TGCAGCGTTGAGGGACTAGCGGGAGTAGGTGAGCAGTTCTTC. This translates into CSVEGLAGVGEQFF.

V is TRBV21-1 and J is TRBJ2-7; the table's D call of TRBD1 was not tested on the DNA. TRBV21-1 is given as a pseudogene. This CDR3 contains 14 residues. CDR3 nucleotide sequence: TGTGCCAGACCGTCGGGACAGGGTTTGTCCGAGCAGTACTTC. This encodes CARPSGQGLSEQYF.

V is TRBV30 and J is TRBJ1-4, with TRBD1 identical over 7 bases. The CDR3 is 17 residues long. The ends lost 1 base at V and 0 bases at J; junction bases unmatched: 8. CDR1 is GTSNPN, CDR2 SVGIG, per germline (reference sequence). The CDR3 protein is CAWSADRRLPTNEKLFF. CDR3 DNA: TGTGCCTGGAGTGCGGACAGGCGACTACCAACTAATGAAAAACTGTTTTTT.

J is TRBJ2-7 and V is TRBV7-3, with D hard to call. Trimming took off 5 bases at V and 0 bases at J, with 20 bases between the two ends. CDR1 is SGHTA, CDR2 FQGTGA, per germline. The CDR3 sequence is 17 residues long. The CDR3 DNA follows: TGTGCCAGCAGCCCCAGATCGACACTAACGAGCTCCTACGAGCAGTACTTC. Its protein product is CASSPRSTLTSSYEQYF.